This T cell receptor (beta chain) was obtained from a study of cytomegalovirus exposure and HLA in healthy donors. This clone was found a few times. The germline V and J ends were trimmed by 0 bases and 2 bases, with 9 bases remaining between them. Per germline, CDR1 MNHEY and CDR2 SVGAGI. The length of the CDR3 is 15 residues. Researchers ran the PCR with 60 Vbeta and 13 Jbeta primers. Method: immunoSEQ multiplex PCR; TCRdb's copy keeps in-frame clones and lacks some. The top ten hold about 2% of the sample, which has about 110,000 clones, 60% to 80% seen once. Sequencing was carried out using PBMCs. The V call is TRBV6-5, the J call TRBJ2-3; D is possibly TRBD2 (5 bases). The sequence was collected from a man aged 18 to 29 in good health and CMV-seronegative. The CDR3 here is CASSYSIGVTDTQYF. CDR3 sequence (DNA): TGTGCCAGCAGTTACTCGATCGGGGTCACAGATACGCAGTATTTT.